The 3 T cell receptor beta chains below come from one sample, sequenced in a study of cytomegalovirus exposure and HLA in healthy donors. Use of 60 Vbeta and 13 Jbeta primers characterized the PCR. Measured with immunoSEQ multiplex PCR; TCRdb has only the in-frame clones, and not every one. The repertoire holds 150,000 or so clones, with around 73% as singletons. Sequenced sample: PBMCs. Source of these receptors: a woman between 18 and 29 years old in good health and CMV-seronegative.

CDR3 DNA: TGTGCCACTAGGACAGGGCGATTGGGGGGCTACACCTTC. As protein: CATRTGRLGGYTF. V gene TRBV27 combines with J gene TRBJ1-2, with 8 bases aligning to TRBD1. The CDR3 consists of 13 residues. Looked up from germline, CDR1 is MNHEY and CDR2 is SMNVEV (reference sequence). After removal of 10 bases from V and 8 bases from J, the junction contained 12 bases not matched to a gene.

The gene calls are TRBV5-1 and TRBJ1-2, with TRBD1 matching 8 bases. CDR1 SGHRS and CDR2 YFSETQ come from the germline V gene. The V segment lost 0 bases and the J segment 3 bases; nucleotides outside the gene matches: 4. The CDR3 runs to 15 residues. CDR3 in DNA: TGCGCCAGCAGCTTGGTCAGGGGGCAGGACTATGGCTACACCTTC. Residues: CASSLVRGQDYGYTF.

This chain uses TRBV4-3 with TRBJ2-1; D uncertain. The CDR3 extends over 16 amino acids. With 0 bases removed from V and 2 bases from J, the gap between germline ends came to 11 bases. The germline gives CDR1 LGHNA, CDR2 YSLEER. CDR3 bases: TGCGCCAGCAGCCAAGAGGTTGCCGAGGCCTACAATGAGCAGTTCTTC. Translated, it gives CASSQEVAEAYNEQFF.